This T cell receptor (beta chain) was sequenced in a study of T cell responses to AZD1222 COVID-19 vaccine. Study-level findings and limits: Distributed over spike, vaccine-associated CD4 TCRs predominated at 160-218 and 743-854.

On this clone: Its antigen is currently unknown.

The repertoire was sequenced with immunoSEQ multiplex PCR; TCRdb's copy has only in-frame clones and lacks some. Here the sample spans 120,000 or so clones, 86% being singletons. The sequence was obtained from an adult who received the AZD1222 COVID-19 vaccine. The source was peripheral blood, collected 28 days after the second AZD1222 dose.

CDR3: CSVFRDINSGANVLTF. CDR3 coding DNA: TGCAGCGTGTTCCGGGACATAAACTCTGGGGCCAACGTCCTGACTTTC. This sequence joins TRBV29-1 and TRBJ2-6; D is possibly TRBD1 (6 bases). This CDR3 has 16 residues. The V gene lost 6 bases and the J gene lost 0 bases, with 15 bases spanning the gap. CDR1 and CDR2 (germline): SQVTM, ANQGSEA.